The 25 T cell receptor beta chains below all came from one sample that was sequenced in a study of shared T cell receptors in the human thymus. The data were produced by immunoSEQ multiplex PCR, yet TCRdb's version contains in-frame clones alone and is incomplete. The repertoire consists of approximately 730,000 clones, with approximately 83% occurring once and the leading ten covering roughly 0.01%. These sequences were also reported in another study, on human thymus T cells.

Material: thymocytes. Every receptor here comes from a girl in the first two years of life with a congenital heart defect.

Here the CDR3 DNA reads TGCGCCAGCAGCTTGGCCTCTAGGGCCGAGGGCATTCAGTACTTC. It is translated as CASSLASRAEGIQYF. The V gene is TRBV5-1, the J gene TRBJ2-4, with D maybe TRBD2 (5 bases). The V and J ends lost 0 bases and 9 bases respectively, with 16 bases between them. This CDR3 has 15 amino acids. Germline-derived CDR1 and CDR2 are SGHRS and YFSETQ.

The chain uses TRBV2 and TRBJ1-3; D gene uncertain. The CDR3 has 15 residues. Looked up from germline, CDR1 is SNHLY and CDR2 is FYNNEI. V was trimmed by 3 bases and J by 0 bases, leaving 9 bases between them. The CDR3: CASSDQLNSGNTIYF. The CDR3 nucleotides are TGTGCCAGCAGTGACCAGTTGAACTCTGGAAACACCATATATTTT.

The table lists this clone with a few counts. The J gene is TRBJ1-1, the V gene TRBV28; 7 bases fit TRBD1. V lost 2 bases to trimming and J lost 0 bases; unmatched junction nucleotides: 21. The CDR3 is made up of 21 amino acids. Germline CDR1 and CDR2: MDHEN and SYDVKM. The CDR3 DNA follows: TGTGCCAGCAGTTTAAGTTCAGGACAGGACTACACTCTTCGGATGAACACTGAAGCTTTCTTT. It codes for CASSLSSGQDYTLRMNTEAFF. Full variable domain (outside the CDR3, taken from reference TRBV28 and TRBJ1-1): DVKVTQSSRYLVKRTGEKVFLECVQDMDHENMFWYRQDPGLGLRLIYFSYDVKMKEKGDIPEGYSVSREKKERFSLILESASTNQTSMYLCASSLSSGQDYTLRMNTEAFFGQGTRLTVV.

This clone showed up just a few times. This chain joins TRBV7-9 and TRBJ1-1; 8 positions match TRBD1. Germline CDR1 is SEHNR and CDR2 is FQNEAQ (reference sequence). This CDR3 contains 18 residues. V lost 4 bases and J lost 5; bases outside the gene matches: 18. CDR3 bases: TGTGCCAGCAGCTACCGGGTTTGGGGCAGGGACAGGCAAACTGAAGCTTTCTTT. Amino acid sequence: CASSYRVWGRDRQTEAFF.

The chain recombines TRBV9 with TRBJ1-2, with D perhaps matching TRBD1 (6 bases). This CDR3 is 16 amino acids long. Trimming took 3 bases from V and 5 from J, leaving 20 bases between them. Germline V gives CDR1 SGDLS, CDR2 YYNGEE. The CDR3 region has the DNA TGTGCCAGCAGCGCACTTATAGGGGGGGTAGGGTATGGCTACACCTTC. This codes for CASSALIGGVGYGYTF.

This chain connects TRBV12-5 to TRBJ2-4; 8 nucleotides agree with TRBD2. Germline trimming cut 2 bases from V and 3 bases from J; bases unmatched to any gene: 12. Germline CDR1 LGHNT, CDR2 FRNRAP. The CDR3 consists of 18 residues. CDR3 nucleotides: TGTGCTAGTGGTTTGACACATTCGGGGGGGCCGGTCAAAAACATTCAGTACTTC. Protein product: CASGLTHSGGPVKNIQYF.

This clone was found once. The chain joins TRBV25-1 to TRBJ2-1; unclear D gene. There are 16 residues in the CDR3. With 5 bases removed from V and 0 bases from J, the gap between germline ends came to 14 bases. The germline V gene encodes CDR1 MGHDK and CDR2 SYGVNS. CDR3 residues: CASSRLGPSSYNEQFF. DNA of the CDR3: TGTGCCAGCAGTCGTTTGGGCCCGAGCTCCTACAATGAGCAGTTCTTC.

CDR3 coding DNA: TGTGCCAGCAGTTTATCGGAGCATGGCTACACCTTC. Its protein is CASSLSEHGYTF. This chain uses TRBV28 with TRBJ1-2, with unresolved D. The CDR3 is 12 amino acids. In germline, CDR1 is MDHEN, CDR2 SYDVKM. Trimming took off 1 base at V and 6 bases at J, with 6 bases between the two ends.

The gene calls are TRBV2 and TRBJ2-2; 9 bases line up with TRBD1. The CDR3 consists of 17 residues. CDR1 is SNHLY, CDR2 FYNNEI, per germline. V trimming: 8 bases; J trimming: 5 bases; junction bases outside the gene matches: 15. The DNA of the CDR3 is TGTGCCAGCGAGGAGGGATGGGGACAGGGAAAAACCGGGGAGCTGTTTTTT. It translates to CASEEGWGQGKTGELFF.

This rearrangement joins TRBV2 to TRBJ1-3, with D perhaps matching TRBD1 (6 bases). Germline CDR1 and CDR2: SNHLY and FYNNEI. Trimming shortened V by 0 bases and J by 0 bases, and 15 bases separated the two germline ends. There are 18 residues in the CDR3. The CDR3 loop reads CASSEALDSFNSGNTIYF. The CDR3 nucleotides are TGTGCCAGCAGTGAAGCTCTGGACAGCTTTAACTCTGGAAACACCATATATTTT.

The J gene is TRBJ1-2, the V gene TRBV7-3; D is uncertain. There are 18 residues in the CDR3. Between the trimmed V and J ends, which lost 5 bases and 5 bases, there was a span of 27 bases. Germline CDR1 SGHTA, CDR2 FQGTGA. In DNA form, the CDR3 reads TGTGCCAGCAGCCAATACAACCCAGAGACACCGACCCATTATGGCTACACCTTC. Encoded protein: CASSQYNPETPTHYGYTF.

The genes are TRBV7-9 and TRBJ1-1; TRBD1 aligns across 9 bases. The trim removed 5 bases at V and 1 base at J, leaving 11 bases unmatched. The CDR3 contains 17 residues. Germline V gene lookup returns CDR1 SEHNR and CDR2 FQNEAQ (reference sequence). The CDR3 coding sequence is TGTGCCAGCAGCCGCTTGACAGGGGGATTTCGGAACACTGAAGCTTTCTTT. This translates into CASSRLTGGFRNTEAFF.

The V call is TRBV2, the J call TRBJ1-2; no definite D call. The CDR3 covers 13 residues. Germline assignment: CDR1 SNHLY and CDR2 FYNNEI. V was shortened by 2 bases and J by 5 bases, with 9 bases between the two germline ends. CDR3 in DNA: TGTGCCAGCAGTGAAAACGGTCCTTATGGCTACACCTTC. It translates to CASSENGPYGYTF.

The chain joins TRBV7-6 to TRBJ2-1; tentative D call: TRBD1 (5 bases). CDR1 is SGHVS and CDR2 is FNYEAQ in the germline V gene. The CDR3 has 14 amino acids. Trimming cost V 5 bases and J 5 bases, with 13 bases left between them. CDR3 nucleotide sequence: TGTGCCAGCAGCACCACGACAGAGAACAATGAGCAGTTCTTC. Protein product: CASSTTTENNEQFF.

The chain couples TRBV28 to TRBJ1-5; TRBD1 aligns across 7 bases. The CDR3 is made up of 20 amino acids. Per the germline V gene, CDR1 is MDHEN and CDR2 is SYDVKM. The V segment lost 3 bases and the J segment 4 bases; nucleotides outside the gene matches: 21. In DNA, the CDR3 is TGTGCCAGCAGTTTGGCCAACCCTTTGGGCAGGGGGTGGCTTAATCAGCCCCAGCATTTT. The encoded protein is CASSLANPLGRGWLNQPQHF.

The chain carries TRBV5-1 and TRBJ2-5; 9 bases agree with TRBD2. CDR1 is SGHRS, CDR2 YFSETQ, per germline. CDR3 size: 16 residues. Trimming at V came to 4 bases and at J to 0 bases, leaving 7 bases not matched to a gene. The DNA of the CDR3 is TGCGCCAGCAGCCGAAGACTAGCGGACCACCAAGAGACCCAGTACTTC. The encoded protein is CASSRRLADHQETQYF.

Note on this clone: A junction end diverges from the germline sequence, so it may reflect a read error. This chain joins TRBV30 and TRBJ1-3; the match to TRBD1 covers 9 bases. The CDR3 loop spans 17 amino acids. The germline V gene encodes CDR1 GTSNPN and CDR2 SVGIG (reference sequence). CDR3 nucleotide sequence: TGTGCCTGGAGGAGGGACCCGGGACAGGGACCTGGAAACGCCATATATTTT. Residues: CAWRRDPGQGPGNAIYF.

The V call is TRBV4-1, the J call TRBJ2-2; 12 bases are shared with TRBD2. In germline, CDR1 is MGHRA, CDR2 YSYEKL. The CDR3 covers 19 residues. The V and J ends lost 4 bases and 1 base, in that order; junction bases with no gene match: 10. The CDR3 region has the DNA TGCGCCAGCAGCCTGAGTCGACTAGCGGGGGCCCGGAACACCGGGGAGCTGTTTTTT. It specifies CASSLSRLAGARNTGELFF.

The V gene is TRBV28, the J gene TRBJ2-7, with D perhaps TRBD1 (6 bases). Per the germline V gene, CDR1 is MDHEN and CDR2 is SYDVKM. The CDR3 covers 16 residues. Trimming left V 6 bases short and J 4 bases short, with 22 bases between. The CDR3 bases are TGTGCCAGCAGCAAAACCAGGGGTCATCTATGGTACGAGCAGTACTTC. Translated: CASSKTRGHLWYEQYF.

The chain has TRBV28 and TRBJ1-2; TRBD1 might be the D (6 bases). The germline V and J ends were trimmed by 7 bases and 2 bases, with 17 bases remaining between them. This CDR3 comprises 15 residues. Looked up from germline, CDR1 is MDHEN and CDR2 is SYDVKM. CDR3 protein: CASTDRWGRNYGYTF. The CDR3 DNA sequence: TGTGCCAGCACCGATCGGTGGGGGCGGAACTATGGCTACACCTTC.

The chain links TRBV9 to TRBJ2-7; D perhaps matches TRBD2 (6 bases). The CDR3 runs 15 residues. CDR1 and CDR2 from the germline V gene are SGDLS and YYNGEE. The V end was cut by 6 bases, the J end by 5 bases, with 21 bases between. This CDR3 is CASNMEGSEGDEQYF. CDR3 DNA sequence: TGTGCCAGCAACATGGAGGGGAGTGAGGGTGACGAGCAGTACTTC.

The rearrangement joins TRBV12-2 to TRBJ1-5; the D call in the table, TRBD1, was not verified against the DNA. TRBV12-2 is classified as a pseudogene. The CDR3 has 14 amino acids. The chain's CDR3 is CASRRSGYNQPQHF. The CDR3 nucleotides read TGTGCAAGTCGCCGGTCAGGATATAATCAGCCCCAGCATTTT.

The V and J genes are TRBV5-1 and TRBJ1-1, with D tentatively TRBD1 (5 bases). CDR1 and CDR2 from the germline V gene are SGHRS and YFSETQ. V lost 2 bases to trimming and J lost 7 bases, with 12 bases between them. The CDR3 extends over 13 amino acids. The CDR3 protein is CASSFTVGGEAFF. CDR3 in DNA: TGCGCCAGCAGCTTTACCGTCGGGGGTGAAGCTTTCTTT. The whole variable domain, remainder taken from reference TRBV5-1 and TRBJ1-1, is KAGVTQTPRYLIKTRGQQVTLSCSPISGHRSVSWYQQTPGQGLQFLFEYFSETQRNKGNFPGRFSGRQFSNSRSEMNVSTLELGDSALYLCASSFTVGGEAFFGQGTRLTVV.

This chain connects TRBV6-5 to TRBJ1-1; no clear D. The V end lost 8 bases, the J end lost 1 base, and 11 bases lay between the germline ends. This CDR3 spans 13 amino acids. In germline, CDR1 is MNHEY, CDR2 SVGAGI. CDR3 region: CASGGVENTEAFF. CDR3 nucleotides: TGTGCCAGCGGAGGTGTGGAGAACACTGAAGCTTTCTTT.

The chain is built from TRBV9 and TRBJ1-1; a weak D match, TRBD1 (5 bases). Germline-derived CDR1 and CDR2 are SGDLS and YYNGEE. The CDR3 totals 15 residues. The V and J ends lost 0 bases and 2 bases respectively, with 11 bases between them. This chain's CDR3 is CASSVVTGVNTEAFF. The CDR3 DNA reads TGTGCCAGCAGCGTAGTTACAGGCGTCAACACTGAAGCTTTCTTT.